The 8 T cell receptor beta chains below come from one sample, sequenced in a study of beta chain features in type 1 diabetes. Findings of the study overall: Moderately but significantly shorter TCRB CDR3s were found in Type 1 diabetes patients in all four CD4+ subsets.

The sequenced template was cDNA made from the entire isolated RNA. The assay was immunoSEQ multiplex PCR, and TCRdb's table has in-frame clones only and misses some. The sample includes about 140,000 clones, 10% to 15% of them seen just once. No antigens are known for them. The sample comprised central memory CD4+ T cells from blood. These TCRs come from a man aged 18-30 years with type 1 diabetes.

The V and J genes are TRBV7-9 and TRBJ2-7, with TRBD2 as a possible D gene (5 bases). The CDR3 has 18 residues. V dropped 5 bases and J dropped 3 bases, with 26 bases sitting between them. Germline values: CDR1 SEHNR, CDR2 FQNEAQ (reference sequence). This CDR3 is CASSPGIALGYQVYEQYF. CDR3 sequence (DNA): TGTGCCAGCAGCCCGGGGATCGCCCTGGGGTACCAGGTCTACGAGCAGTACTTC.

This clone has only a few counts. This rearrangement joins TRBV18 to TRBJ2-5, with 7 bases aligning to TRBD1. This CDR3 has 16 residues. V shed 2 bases, J shed 4 bases, and the junction held 10 bases outside the gene matches. The germline V gene encodes CDR1 KGHSH and CDR2 LQKENI. The CDR3 protein is CASSPSGQVGRETQYF. CDR3 in DNA: TGTGCCAGCTCACCATCCGGACAGGTCGGGCGAGAGACCCAGTACTTC. Full variable domain (outside the CDR3, taken from reference TRBV18 and TRBJ2-5): NAGVMQNPRHLVRRRGQEARLRCSPMKGHSHVYWYRQLPEEGLKFMVYLQKENIIDESGMPKERFSAEFPKEGPSILRIQQVVRGDSAAYFCASSPSGQVGRETQYFGPGTRLLVL.

Comment on this clone: Germline is not matched at one junction end, which may reflect a read error. This chain uses TRBV7-9 with TRBJ2-5; TRBD1 matches at 7 bases. The V gene's germline CDR1 is SEHNR and CDR2 FQNEAQ (reference sequence). The CDR3 has 11 amino acids. The CDR3 DNA sequence: TGTGCCAGCAGCTTAGAGGGTCAGGGGGACTTC. Its protein is CASSLEGQGDF.

The CDR3 DNA is TGTGCCACCAGCAGAGAACGGGCCCCAGGCTATGGCTACACCTTC. It encodes CATSRERAPGYGYTF. V is TRBV15 and J is TRBJ1-2; D unclear. V was cut by 0 bases and J by 4 bases, with 12 bases left in between. The CDR3 loop spans 15 amino acids. Looked up from germline, CDR1 is LNHNV and CDR2 is YYDKDF (reference sequence).

The gene calls are TRBV5-1 and TRBJ1-4, with D tentatively TRBD1 (5 bases). The CDR3 has 16 residues. Trimming left V 0 bases short and J 5 bases short, with 14 bases between. Germline CDR1 reads SGHRS; CDR2 reads YFSETQ. CDR3 nucleotide sequence: TGCGCCAGCAGCTTGGAGGGAGCAGGGAGGAATGAAAAACTGTTTTTT. It yields the protein CASSLEGAGRNEKLFF. The full variable domain, completed using reference TRBV5-1 and TRBJ1-4, is KAGVTQTPRYLIKTRGQQVTLSCSPISGHRSVSWYQQTPGQGLQFLFEYFSETQRNKGNFPGRFSGRQFSNSRSEMNVSTLELGDSALYLCASSLEGAGRNEKLFFGSGTQLSVL.

About this clone itself: It may be a read error: a sequence one base away is much more abundant. The chain carries TRBV28 and TRBJ2-1; weak D call: TRBD2 (6 bases). Trimming took 5 bases from V and 5 from J, leaving 16 bases between them. The V gene's germline CDR1 is MDHEN and CDR2 SYDVKM. The CDR3 spans 15 residues. The CDR3 sequence is CASSVAGPDDNEQFF. The CDR3 DNA follows: TGTGCCAGCAGTGTGGCGGGGCCCGACGACAATGAGCAGTTCTTC. Combining the CDR3 with reference TRBV28 and TRBJ2-1 gives the whole variable domain DVKVTQSSRYLVKRTGEKVFLECVQDMDHENMFWYRQDPGLGLRLIYFSYDVKMKEKGDIPEGYSVSREKKERFSLILESASTNQTSMYLCASSVAGPDDNEQFFGPGTRLTVL.

The V gene is TRBV18, the J gene TRBJ1-1, with 7 bases fitting TRBD1. With V trimmed by 2 bases and J by 5 bases, 8 bases remained unmatched. Germline-derived CDR1 and CDR2 are KGHSH and LQKENI. There are 15 residues in the CDR3. CDR3 sequence: CASSPSGQLGTEAFF. The CDR3 bases are TGTGCCAGCTCACCATCGGGACAGTTGGGGACTGAAGCTTTCTTT.

V gene TRBV30 combines with J gene TRBJ1-1; D call uncertain. Trimming stripped 5 bases from V and 6 bases from J, with 13 bases between. CDR3 size: 12 residues. Per germline, CDR1 GTSNPN and CDR2 SVGIG (reference sequence). The CDR3 loop reads CAWGRHRAEAFF. The CDR3 DNA sequence: TGTGCCTGGGGTAGACATCGGGCTGAAGCTTTCTTT.